This T cell receptor beta chain was recovered during a study of regulatory T cells in long-lasting Graves disease. Documented time point: newly diagnosed GD, antithyroid drugs for less than 3 months. Following extraction of RNA from PBMCs, that RNA was used to make the TCR library. V shed 8 bases, J shed 1 base, and the junction held 17 bases outside the gene matches. The CDR3 is 18 amino acids. Germline lookup yields CDR1 SGHTA and CDR2 FQGTGA. Investigators prepared the TCR beta libraries by applying iRepertoire HTBI primers and Arm-PCR of CDR3 regions. TCRdb reanalysed the multiplex PCR reads using MiXCR and keeps one entry per CDR3 protein. The repertoire holds a few hundred thousand distinct CDR3 sequences, with roughly a sixth as singletons. These sequences were also reported in another study, on T cells in Graves' hyperthyroidism and ophthalmopathy.

This TCR was sampled from a man in his forties or fifties with Graves disease. Sequencing used peripheral blood mononuclear cells (PBMCs), obtained at new diagnosis, from a patient treated with antithyroid drugs. The chain couples TRBV7-3 to TRBJ2-3; TRBD1 matches 8 bases. The CDR3 sequence: CASGPLRTGFIGTDTQYF. CDR3 nucleotide sequence: TGTGCCAGCGGCCCCCTTAGGACAGGGTTTATCGGCACAGATACGCAGTATTTT.